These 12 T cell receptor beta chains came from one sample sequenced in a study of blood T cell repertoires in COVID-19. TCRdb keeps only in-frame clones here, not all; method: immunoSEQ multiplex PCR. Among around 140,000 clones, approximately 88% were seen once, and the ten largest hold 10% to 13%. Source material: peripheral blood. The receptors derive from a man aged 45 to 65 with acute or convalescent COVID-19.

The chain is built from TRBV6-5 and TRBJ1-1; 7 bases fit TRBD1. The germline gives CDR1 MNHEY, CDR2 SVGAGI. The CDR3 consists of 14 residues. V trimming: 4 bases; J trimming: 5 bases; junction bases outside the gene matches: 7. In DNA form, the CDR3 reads TGTGCCAGCAGTTCATCCTCGACAGGGACTGAAGCTTTCTTT. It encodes CASSSSSTGTEAFF.

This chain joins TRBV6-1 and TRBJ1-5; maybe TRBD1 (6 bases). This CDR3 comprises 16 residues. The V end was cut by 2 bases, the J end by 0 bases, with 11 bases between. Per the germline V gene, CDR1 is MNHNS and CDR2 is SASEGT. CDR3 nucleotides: TGTGCCAGCAGTGAAATGGGAGGGGGTAGCAATCAGCCCCAGCATTTT. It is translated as CASSEMGGGSNQPQHF.

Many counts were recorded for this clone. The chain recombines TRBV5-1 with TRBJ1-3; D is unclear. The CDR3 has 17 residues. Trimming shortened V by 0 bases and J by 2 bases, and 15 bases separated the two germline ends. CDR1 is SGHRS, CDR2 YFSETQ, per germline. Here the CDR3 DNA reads TGCGCCAGCAGCTTGGACGTGTCTCACTCACCTGGAAACACCATATATTTT. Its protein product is CASSLDVSHSPGNTIYF.

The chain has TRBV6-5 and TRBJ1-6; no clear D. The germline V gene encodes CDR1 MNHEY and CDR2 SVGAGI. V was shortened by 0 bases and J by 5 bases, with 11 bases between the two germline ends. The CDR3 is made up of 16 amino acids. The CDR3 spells CASSYSRLRNNSPLHF. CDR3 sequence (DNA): TGTGCCAGCAGTTACTCGAGACTGAGAAATAATTCACCCCTCCACTTT.

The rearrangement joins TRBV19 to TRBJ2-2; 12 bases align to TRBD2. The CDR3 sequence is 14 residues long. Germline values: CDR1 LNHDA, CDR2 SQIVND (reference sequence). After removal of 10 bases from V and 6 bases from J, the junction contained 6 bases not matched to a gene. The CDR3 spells CATRLAGVAGELFF. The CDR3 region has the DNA TGTGCCACTCGACTAGCGGGAGTAGCCGGGGAGCTGTTTTTT.

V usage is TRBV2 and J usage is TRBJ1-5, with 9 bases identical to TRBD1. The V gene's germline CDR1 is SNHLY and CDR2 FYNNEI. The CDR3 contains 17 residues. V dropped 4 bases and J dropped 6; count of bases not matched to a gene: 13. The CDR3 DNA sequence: TGTGCCAGCAGTGCTTGGACAGGGGTCCTTGTGGGTCAGCCCCAGCATTTT. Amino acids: CASSAWTGVLVGQPQHF.

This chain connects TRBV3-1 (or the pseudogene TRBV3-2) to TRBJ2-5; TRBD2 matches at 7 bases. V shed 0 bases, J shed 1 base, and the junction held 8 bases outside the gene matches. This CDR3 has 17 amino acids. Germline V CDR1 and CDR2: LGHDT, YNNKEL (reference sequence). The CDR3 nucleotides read TGTGCCAGCAGCCAAGAAGCGGGAAACCTAATCCAAGAGACCCAGTACTTC. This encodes CASSQEAGNLIQETQYF.

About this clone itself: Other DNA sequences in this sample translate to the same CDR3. The CDR3 DNA follows: TGTGCCAGCAGCGTAGCAGGTGGCAATCAGCCCCAGCATTTT. Protein sequence: CASSVAGGNQPQHF. J is TRBJ1-5 and V is TRBV9; D unresolved. V lost 0 bases, J lost 2 bases, and 6 bases lay in between. The CDR3 is 14 residues long. Germline V gene data show CDR1 as SGDLS and CDR2 as YYNGEE.

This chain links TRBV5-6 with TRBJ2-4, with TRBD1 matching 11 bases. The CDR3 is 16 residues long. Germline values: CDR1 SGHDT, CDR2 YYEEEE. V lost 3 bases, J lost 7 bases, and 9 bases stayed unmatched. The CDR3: CASSSGQGAIWNIQYF. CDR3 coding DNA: TGTGCCAGCAGCTCCGGACAGGGGGCTATTTGGAACATTCAGTACTTC.

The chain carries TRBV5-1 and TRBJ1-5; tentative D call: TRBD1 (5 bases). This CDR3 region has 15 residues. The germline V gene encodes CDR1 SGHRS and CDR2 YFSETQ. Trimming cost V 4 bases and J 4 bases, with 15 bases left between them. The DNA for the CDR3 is TGCGCCAGCAGCCCGGCAGGGATTCCAAATCAGCCCCAGCATTTT. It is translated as CASSPAGIPNQPQHF.

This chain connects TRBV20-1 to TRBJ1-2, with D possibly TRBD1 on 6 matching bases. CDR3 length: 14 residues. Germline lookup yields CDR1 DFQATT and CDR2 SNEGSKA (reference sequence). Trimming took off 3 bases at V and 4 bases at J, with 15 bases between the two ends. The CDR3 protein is CSASPPGQSYGYTF. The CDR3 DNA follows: TGCAGTGCTAGTCCCCCCGGACAGTCCTATGGCTACACCTTC.

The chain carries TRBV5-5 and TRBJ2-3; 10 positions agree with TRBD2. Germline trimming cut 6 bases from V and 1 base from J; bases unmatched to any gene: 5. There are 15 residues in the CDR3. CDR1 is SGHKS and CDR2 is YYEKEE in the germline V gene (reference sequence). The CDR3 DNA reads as TGTGCCAGCAACCCTGGACTAGCGGGCACAGATACGCAGTATTTT. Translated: CASNPGLAGTDTQYF.